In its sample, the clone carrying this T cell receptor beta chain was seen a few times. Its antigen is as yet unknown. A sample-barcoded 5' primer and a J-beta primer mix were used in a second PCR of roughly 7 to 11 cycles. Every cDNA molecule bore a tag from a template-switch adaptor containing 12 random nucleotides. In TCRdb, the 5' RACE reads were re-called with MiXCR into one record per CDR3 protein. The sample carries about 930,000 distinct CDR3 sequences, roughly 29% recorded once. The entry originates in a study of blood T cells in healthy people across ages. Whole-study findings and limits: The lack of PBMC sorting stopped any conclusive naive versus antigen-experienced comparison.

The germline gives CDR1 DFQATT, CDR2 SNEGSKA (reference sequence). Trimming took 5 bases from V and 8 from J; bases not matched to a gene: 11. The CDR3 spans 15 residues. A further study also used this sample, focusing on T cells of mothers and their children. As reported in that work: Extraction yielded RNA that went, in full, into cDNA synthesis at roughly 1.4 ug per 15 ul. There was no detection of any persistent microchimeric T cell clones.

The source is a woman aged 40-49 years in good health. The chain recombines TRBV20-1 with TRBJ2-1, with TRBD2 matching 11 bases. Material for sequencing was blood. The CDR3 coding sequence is TGCAGTGCTCAGAGCGGGCTAGCGGGGGGACATGAGCAGTTCTTC. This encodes CSAQSGLAGGHEQFF.